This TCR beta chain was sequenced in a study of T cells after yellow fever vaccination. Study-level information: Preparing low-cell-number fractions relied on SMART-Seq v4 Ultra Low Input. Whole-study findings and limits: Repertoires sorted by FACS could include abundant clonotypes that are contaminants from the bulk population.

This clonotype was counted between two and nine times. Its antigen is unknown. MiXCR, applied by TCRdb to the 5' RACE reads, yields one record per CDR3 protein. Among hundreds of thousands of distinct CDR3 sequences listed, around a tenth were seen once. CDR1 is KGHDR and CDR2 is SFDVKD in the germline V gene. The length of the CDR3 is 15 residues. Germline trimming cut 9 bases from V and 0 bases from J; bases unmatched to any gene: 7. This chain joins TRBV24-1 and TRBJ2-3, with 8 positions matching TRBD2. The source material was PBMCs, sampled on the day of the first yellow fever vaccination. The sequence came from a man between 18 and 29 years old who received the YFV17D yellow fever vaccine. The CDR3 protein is CATGQRGSSTDTQYF. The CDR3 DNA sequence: TGTGCCACCGGGCAGCGGGGGTCTAGCACAGATACGCAGTATTTT.